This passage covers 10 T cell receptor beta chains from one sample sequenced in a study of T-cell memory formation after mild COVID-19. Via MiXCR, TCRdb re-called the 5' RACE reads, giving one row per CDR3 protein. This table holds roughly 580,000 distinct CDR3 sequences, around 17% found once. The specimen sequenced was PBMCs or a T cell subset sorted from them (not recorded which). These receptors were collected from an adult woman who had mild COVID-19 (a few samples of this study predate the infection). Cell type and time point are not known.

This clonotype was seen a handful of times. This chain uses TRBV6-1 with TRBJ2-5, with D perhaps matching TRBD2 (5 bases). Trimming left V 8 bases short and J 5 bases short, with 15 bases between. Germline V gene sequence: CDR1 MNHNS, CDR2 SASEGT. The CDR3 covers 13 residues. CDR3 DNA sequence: TGTGCCAGCCACGGAGGTTCTGGGGAGACCCAGTACTTC. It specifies CASHGGSGETQYF.

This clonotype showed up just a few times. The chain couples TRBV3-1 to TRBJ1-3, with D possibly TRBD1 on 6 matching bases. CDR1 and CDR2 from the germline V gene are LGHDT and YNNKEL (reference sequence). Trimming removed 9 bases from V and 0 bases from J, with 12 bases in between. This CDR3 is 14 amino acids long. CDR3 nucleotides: TGTGCCAGTGCCCTAGGGGGCTCTGGAAACACCATATATTTT. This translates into CASALGGSGNTIYF.

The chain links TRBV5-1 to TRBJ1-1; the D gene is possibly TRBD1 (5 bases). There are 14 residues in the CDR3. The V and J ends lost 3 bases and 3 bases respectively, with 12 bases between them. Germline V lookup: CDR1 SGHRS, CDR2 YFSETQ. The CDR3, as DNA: TGCGCCAGCAGCTCGGGCTTAGGGGACACTGAAGCTTTCTTT. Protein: CASSSGLGDTEAFF.

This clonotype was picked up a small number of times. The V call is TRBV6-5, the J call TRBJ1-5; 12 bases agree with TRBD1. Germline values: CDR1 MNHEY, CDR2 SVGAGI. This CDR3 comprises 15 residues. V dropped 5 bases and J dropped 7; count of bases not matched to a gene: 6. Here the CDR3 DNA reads TGTGCCAGCAGTCGGGACAGGGGGCTCGGCCAGCCCCAGCATTTT. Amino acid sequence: CASSRDRGLGQPQHF.

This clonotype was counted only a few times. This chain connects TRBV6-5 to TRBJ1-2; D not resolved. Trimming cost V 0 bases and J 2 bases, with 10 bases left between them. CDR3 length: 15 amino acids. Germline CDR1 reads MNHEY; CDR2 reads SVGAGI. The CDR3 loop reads CASSYSISGNYGYTF. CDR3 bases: TGTGCCAGCAGTTACTCGATTTCGGGGAACTATGGCTACACCTTC.

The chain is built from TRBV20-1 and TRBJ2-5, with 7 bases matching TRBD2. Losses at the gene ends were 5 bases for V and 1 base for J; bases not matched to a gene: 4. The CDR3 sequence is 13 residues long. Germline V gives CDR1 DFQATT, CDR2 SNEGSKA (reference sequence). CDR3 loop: CSAFLAAQETQYF. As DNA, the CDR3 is TGCAGTGCTTTCCTAGCGGCCCAAGAGACCCAGTACTTC.

DNA of the CDR3: TGTGCCAGCAGTTTTCTAGGTGATACCGGGGAGCTGTTTTTT. Its translation: CASSFLGDTGELFF. This sequence joins TRBV12-3 or TRBV12-4 and TRBJ2-2; D not certain. CDR3 size: 14 residues. The ends were cut back, 3 bases at V and 5 bases at J, with 10 bases in the middle.

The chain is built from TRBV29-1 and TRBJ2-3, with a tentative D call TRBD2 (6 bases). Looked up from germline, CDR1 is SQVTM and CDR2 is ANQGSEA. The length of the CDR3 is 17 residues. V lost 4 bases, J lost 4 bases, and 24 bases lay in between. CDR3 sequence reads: CSVAGGITTAWADTQYF. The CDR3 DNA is TGCAGCGTTGCCGGAGGGATAACGACCGCGTGGGCAGATACGCAGTATTTT.

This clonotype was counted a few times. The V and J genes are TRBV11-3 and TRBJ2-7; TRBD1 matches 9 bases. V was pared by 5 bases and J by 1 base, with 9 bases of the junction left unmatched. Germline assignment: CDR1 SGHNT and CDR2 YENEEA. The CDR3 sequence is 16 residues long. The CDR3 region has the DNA TGTGCCAGCAGCGGCTGGGGGGACAGGGAATCCTACGAGCAGTACTTC. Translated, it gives CASSGWGDRESYEQYF.

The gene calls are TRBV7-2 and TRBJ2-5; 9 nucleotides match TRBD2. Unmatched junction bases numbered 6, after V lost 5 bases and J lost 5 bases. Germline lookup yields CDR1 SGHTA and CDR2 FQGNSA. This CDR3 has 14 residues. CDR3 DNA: TGTGCCAGCAGCCTTAGCGGGAGTAGGGAGACCCAGTACTTC. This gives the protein CASSLSGSRETQYF.